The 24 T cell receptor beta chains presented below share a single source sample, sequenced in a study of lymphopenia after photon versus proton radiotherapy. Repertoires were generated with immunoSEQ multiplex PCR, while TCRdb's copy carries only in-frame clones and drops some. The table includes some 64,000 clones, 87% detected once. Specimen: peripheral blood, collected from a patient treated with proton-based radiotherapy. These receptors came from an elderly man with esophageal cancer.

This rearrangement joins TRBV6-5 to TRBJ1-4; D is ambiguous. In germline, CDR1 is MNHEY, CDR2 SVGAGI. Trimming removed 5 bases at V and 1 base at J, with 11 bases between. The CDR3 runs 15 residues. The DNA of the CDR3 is TGTGCCAGCAGTGCCGGCAGGCTAACTAATGAAAAACTGTTTTTT. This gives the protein CASSAGRLTNEKLFF.

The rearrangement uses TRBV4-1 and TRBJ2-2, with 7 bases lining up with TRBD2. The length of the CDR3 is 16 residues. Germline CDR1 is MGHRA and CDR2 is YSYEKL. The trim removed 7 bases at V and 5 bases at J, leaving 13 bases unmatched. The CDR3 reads CASTRGWGGETGELFF. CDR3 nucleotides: TGCGCCAGCACCCGGGGGTGGGGAGGGGAGACCGGGGAGCTGTTTTTT.

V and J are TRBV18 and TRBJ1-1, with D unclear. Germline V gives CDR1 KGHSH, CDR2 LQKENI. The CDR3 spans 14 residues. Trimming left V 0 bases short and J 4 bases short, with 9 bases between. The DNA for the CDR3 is TGTGCCAGCTCACCACCGAGCAGAGGCACTGAAGCTTTCTTT. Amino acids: CASSPPSRGTEAFF.

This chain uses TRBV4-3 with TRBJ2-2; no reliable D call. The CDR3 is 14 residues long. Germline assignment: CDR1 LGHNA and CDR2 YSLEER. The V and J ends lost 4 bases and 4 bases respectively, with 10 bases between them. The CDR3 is CASSRLGFTGELFF. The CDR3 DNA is TGCGCCAGCAGCCGCCTAGGGTTCACCGGGGAGCTGTTTTTT.

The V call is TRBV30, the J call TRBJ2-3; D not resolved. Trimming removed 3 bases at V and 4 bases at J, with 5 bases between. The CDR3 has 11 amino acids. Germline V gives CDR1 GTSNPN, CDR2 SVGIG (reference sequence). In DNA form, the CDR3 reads TGTGCCTGGAGGGGTCCAGATACGCAGTATTTT. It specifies CAWRGPDTQYF.

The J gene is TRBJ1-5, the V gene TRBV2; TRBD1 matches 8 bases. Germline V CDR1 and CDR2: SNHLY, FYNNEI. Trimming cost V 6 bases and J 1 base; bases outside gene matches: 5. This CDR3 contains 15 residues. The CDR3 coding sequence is TGTGCCAGCAGCCAGGGGGCGATGAGCAATCAGCCCCAGCATTTT. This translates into CASSQGAMSNQPQHF. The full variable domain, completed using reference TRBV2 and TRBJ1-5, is EPEVTQTPSHQVTQMGQEVILRCVPISNHLYFYWYRQILGQKVEFLVSFYNNEISEKSEIFDDQFSVERPDGSNFTLKIRSTKLEDSAMYFCASSQGAMSNQPQHFGDGTRLSIL.

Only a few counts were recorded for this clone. CDR3: CAISSGQVYTGELFF. Here the CDR3 DNA reads TGCGCCATCTCTAGCGGCCAGGTGTACACCGGGGAGCTGTTTTTT. The gene calls are TRBV10-2 and TRBJ2-2; 7 nucleotides match TRBD2. V trimming: 10 bases; J trimming: 3 bases; junction bases outside the gene matches: 11. The germline CDR1 and CDR2 sequences are WSHSY and SAAADI. This CDR3 has 15 amino acids.

DNA of the CDR3: TGCGCCAGCACGCCTTGGGCCGCCAACTCTGGGGCCAACGTCCTGACTTTC. Protein product: CASTPWAANSGANVLTF. The chain links TRBV5-1 to TRBJ2-6; no clear D. The germline V gene encodes CDR1 SGHRS and CDR2 YFSETQ. V shed 6 bases and J shed 0 bases, with 16 bases lying between them. This CDR3 is 17 amino acids long.

This chain's CDR3 is CASSDVASGGSYNEQFF. CDR3 sequence (DNA): TGCGCCAGCAGTGATGTGGCTAGCGGGGGCTCCTACAATGAGCAGTTCTTC. This sequence joins TRBV10-1 and TRBJ2-1; 10 nucleotides agree with TRBD2. V was pared by 3 bases and J by 0 bases, with 5 bases of the junction left unmatched. From germline, CDR1 is WNHNN and CDR2 SYGVQD (reference sequence). CDR3 length equals 17 residues.

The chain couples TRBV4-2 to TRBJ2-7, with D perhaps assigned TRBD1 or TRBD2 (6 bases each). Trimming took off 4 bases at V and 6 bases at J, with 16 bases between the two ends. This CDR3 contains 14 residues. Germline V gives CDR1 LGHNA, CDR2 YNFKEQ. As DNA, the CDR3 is TGTGCCAGCAGCCTTTGGAGGGGGAGCTTCGAGCAGTACTTC. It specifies CASSLWRGSFEQYF.

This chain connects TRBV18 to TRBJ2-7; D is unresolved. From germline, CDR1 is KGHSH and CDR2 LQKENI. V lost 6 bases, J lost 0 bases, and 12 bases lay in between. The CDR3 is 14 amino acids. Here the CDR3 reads CASSQGLVSYEQYF. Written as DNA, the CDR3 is TGTGCCAGCTCCCAAGGGTTGGTCTCCTACGAGCAGTACTTC.

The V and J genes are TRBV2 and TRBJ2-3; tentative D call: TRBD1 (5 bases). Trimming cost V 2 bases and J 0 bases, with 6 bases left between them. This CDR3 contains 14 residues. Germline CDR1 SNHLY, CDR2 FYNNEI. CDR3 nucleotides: TGTGCCAGCAGTGAACGGACAAGCACAGATACGCAGTATTTT. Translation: CASSERTSTDTQYF.

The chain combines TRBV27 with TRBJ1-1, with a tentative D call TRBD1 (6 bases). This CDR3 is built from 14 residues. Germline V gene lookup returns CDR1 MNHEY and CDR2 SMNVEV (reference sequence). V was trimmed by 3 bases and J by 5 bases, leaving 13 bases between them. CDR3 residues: CASSLYRVGTEAFF. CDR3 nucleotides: TGTGCCAGCAGTTTGTACAGGGTAGGAACTGAAGCTTTCTTT.

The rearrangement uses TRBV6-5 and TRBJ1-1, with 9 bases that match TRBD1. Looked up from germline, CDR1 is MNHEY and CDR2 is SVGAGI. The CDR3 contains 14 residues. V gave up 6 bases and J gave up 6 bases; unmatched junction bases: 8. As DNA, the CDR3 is TGTGCCAGCAGGGAGGGACAGGGAAGAGCTGAAGCTTTCTTT. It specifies CASREGQGRAEAFF.

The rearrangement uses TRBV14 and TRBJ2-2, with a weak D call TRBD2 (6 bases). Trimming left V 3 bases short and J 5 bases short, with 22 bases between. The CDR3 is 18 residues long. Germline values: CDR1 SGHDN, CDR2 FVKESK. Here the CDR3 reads CASSQAIRSGGITGELFF. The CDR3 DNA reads TGTGCCAGCAGCCAGGCTATACGGTCCGGAGGGATTACCGGGGAGCTGTTTTTT.

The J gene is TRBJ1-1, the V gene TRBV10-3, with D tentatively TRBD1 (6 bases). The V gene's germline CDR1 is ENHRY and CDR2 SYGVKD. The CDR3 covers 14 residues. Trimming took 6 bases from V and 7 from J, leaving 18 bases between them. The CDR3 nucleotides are TGTGCCATCAGACTACAGGGAACAGACAGTGAAGCTTTCTTT. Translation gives CAIRLQGTDSEAFF.

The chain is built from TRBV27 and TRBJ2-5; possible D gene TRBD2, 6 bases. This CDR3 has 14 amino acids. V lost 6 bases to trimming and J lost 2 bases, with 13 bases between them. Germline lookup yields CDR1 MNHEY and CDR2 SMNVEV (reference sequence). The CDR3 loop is CASSHHGGQETQYF. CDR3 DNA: TGTGCCAGCAGCCATCACGGGGGTCAAGAGACCCAGTACTTC.

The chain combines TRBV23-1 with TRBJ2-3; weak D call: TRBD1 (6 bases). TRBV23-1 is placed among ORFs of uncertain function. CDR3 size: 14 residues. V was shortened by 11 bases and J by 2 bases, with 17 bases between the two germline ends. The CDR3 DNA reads TGCGCCTTCCCAAAGGGGGACCCCACAGATACGCAGTATTTT. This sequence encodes CAFPKGDPTDTQYF.

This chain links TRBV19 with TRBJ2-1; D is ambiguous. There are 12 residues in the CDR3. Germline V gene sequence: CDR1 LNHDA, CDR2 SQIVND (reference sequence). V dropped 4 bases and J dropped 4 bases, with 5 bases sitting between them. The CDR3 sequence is CASSRRYNEQFF. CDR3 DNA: TGTGCCAGTAGTAGACGGTACAATGAGCAGTTCTTC. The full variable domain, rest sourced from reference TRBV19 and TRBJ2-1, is DGGITQSPKYLFRKEGQNVTLSCEQNLNHDAMYWYRQDPGQGLRLIYYSQIVNDFQKGDIAEGYSVSREKKESFPLTVTSAQKNPTAFYLCASSRRYNEQFFGPGTRLTVL.

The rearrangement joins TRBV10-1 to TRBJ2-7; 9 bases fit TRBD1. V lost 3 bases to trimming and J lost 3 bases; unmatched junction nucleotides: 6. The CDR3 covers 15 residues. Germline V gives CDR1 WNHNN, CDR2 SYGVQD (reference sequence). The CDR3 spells CASSDHRDRVYEQYF. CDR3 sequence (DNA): TGCGCCAGCAGTGACCACCGGGACAGGGTCTACGAGCAGTACTTC.

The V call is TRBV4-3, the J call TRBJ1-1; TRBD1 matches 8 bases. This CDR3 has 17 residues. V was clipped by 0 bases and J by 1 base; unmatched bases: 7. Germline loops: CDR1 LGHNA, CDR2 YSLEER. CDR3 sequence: CASSQDRTGKANTEAFF. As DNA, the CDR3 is TGCGCCAGCAGCCAAGATCGGACAGGGAAGGCGAACACTGAAGCTTTCTTT.

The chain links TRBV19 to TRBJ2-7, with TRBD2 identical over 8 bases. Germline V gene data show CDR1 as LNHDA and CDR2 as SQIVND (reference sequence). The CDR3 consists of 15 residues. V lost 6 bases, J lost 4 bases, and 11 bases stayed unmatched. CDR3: CASSAAGGVVYEQYF. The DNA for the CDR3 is TGTGCCAGTAGCGCCGCGGGGGGCGTCGTATACGAGCAGTACTTC. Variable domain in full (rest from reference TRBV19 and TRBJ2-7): DGGITQSPKYLFRKEGQNVTLSCEQNLNHDAMYWYRQDPGQGLRLIYYSQIVNDFQKGDIAEGYSVSREKKESFPLTVTSAQKNPTAFYLCASSAAGGVVYEQYFGPGTRLTVT.

CDR3 residues: CASSLFVGQETQYF. Written as DNA, the CDR3 is TGTGCCAGCTCACTTTTTGTGGGACAAGAGACCCAGTACTTC. This sequence joins TRBV18 and TRBJ2-5; D unresolved. Per the germline V gene, CDR1 is KGHSH and CDR2 is LQKENI. The CDR3 length is 14 residues. The V end was cut by 4 bases, the J end by 2 bases, with 11 bases between.

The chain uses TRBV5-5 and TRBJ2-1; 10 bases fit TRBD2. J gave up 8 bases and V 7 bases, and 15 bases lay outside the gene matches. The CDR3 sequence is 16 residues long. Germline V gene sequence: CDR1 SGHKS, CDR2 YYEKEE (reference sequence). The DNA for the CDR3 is TGTGCCAGCTCCCCTCGGCTAGCGGGGGTTCTGGATGAGCAGTTCTTC. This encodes CASSPRLAGVLDEQFF.